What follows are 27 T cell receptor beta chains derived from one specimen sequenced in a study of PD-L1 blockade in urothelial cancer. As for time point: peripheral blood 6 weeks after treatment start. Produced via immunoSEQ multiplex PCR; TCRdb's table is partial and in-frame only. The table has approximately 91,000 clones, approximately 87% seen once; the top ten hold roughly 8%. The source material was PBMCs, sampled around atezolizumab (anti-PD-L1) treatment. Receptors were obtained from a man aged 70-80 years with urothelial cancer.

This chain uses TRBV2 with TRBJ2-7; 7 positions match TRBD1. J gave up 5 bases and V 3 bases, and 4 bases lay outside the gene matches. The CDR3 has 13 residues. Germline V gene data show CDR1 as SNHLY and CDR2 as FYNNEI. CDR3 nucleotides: TGTGCCAGCAGTGACGACAGGGTGAACGAGCAGTACTTC. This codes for CASSDDRVNEQYF.

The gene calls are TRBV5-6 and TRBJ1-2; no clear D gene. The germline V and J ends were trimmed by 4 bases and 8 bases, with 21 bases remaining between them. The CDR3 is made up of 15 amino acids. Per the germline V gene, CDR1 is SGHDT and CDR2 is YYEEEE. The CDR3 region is CASSPSPTGVGGYTF. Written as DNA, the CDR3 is TGTGCCAGCAGCCCCTCCCCAACGGGAGTTGGGGGCTACACCTTC.

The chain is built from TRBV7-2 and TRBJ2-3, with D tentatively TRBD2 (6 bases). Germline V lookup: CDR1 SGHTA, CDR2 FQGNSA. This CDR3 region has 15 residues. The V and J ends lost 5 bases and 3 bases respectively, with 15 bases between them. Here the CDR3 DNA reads TGTGCCAGCAGCCCTGGCGGGGCCGTAACAGATACGCAGTATTTT. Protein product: CASSPGGAVTDTQYF.

As DNA, the CDR3 is TGCGCCAGCAGCTCCGGGACAGGGGGCGACTATGGCTACACCTTC. It is translated as CASSSGTGGDYGYTF. V gene TRBV5-1 combines with J gene TRBJ1-2, with TRBD1 identical over 12 bases. The CDR3 loop spans 15 amino acids. CDR1 is SGHRS, CDR2 YFSETQ, per germline. V dropped 3 bases and J dropped 3; count of bases not matched to a gene: 3.

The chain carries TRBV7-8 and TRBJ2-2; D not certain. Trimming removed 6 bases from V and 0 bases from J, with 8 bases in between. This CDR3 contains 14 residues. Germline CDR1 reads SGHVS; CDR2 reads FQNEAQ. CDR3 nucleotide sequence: TGTGCCAGCAGTTCATCCACGAACACCGGGGAGCTGTTTTTT. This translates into CASSSSTNTGELFF.

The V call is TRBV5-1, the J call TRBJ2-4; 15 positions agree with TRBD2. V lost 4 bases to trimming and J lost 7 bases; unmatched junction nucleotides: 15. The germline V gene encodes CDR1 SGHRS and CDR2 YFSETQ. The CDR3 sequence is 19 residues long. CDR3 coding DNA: TGCGCCAGCAGCGGGCGTGGGACTAGCGGGAGGTCCCCCATGAACATTCAGTACTTC. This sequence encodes CASSGRGTSGRSPMNIQYF.

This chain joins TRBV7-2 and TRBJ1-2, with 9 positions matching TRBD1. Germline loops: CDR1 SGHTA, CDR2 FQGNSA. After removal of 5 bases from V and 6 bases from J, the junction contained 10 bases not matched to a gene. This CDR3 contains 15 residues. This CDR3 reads CASSPYGTGKDGYTF. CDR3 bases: TGTGCCAGCAGCCCTTATGGGACAGGGAAGGATGGCTACACCTTC.

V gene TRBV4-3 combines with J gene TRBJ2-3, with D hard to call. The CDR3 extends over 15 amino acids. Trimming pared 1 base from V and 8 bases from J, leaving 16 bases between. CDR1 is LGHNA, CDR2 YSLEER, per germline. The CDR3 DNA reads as TGCGCCAGCAGCCAAGTTTTTGCCTCCCCCGGTACGCAGTATTTT. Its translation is CASSQVFASPGTQYF.

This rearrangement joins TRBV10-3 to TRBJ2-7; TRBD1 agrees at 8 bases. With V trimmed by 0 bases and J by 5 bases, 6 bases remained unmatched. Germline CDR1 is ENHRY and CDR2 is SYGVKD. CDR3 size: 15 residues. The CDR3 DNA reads TGTGCCATCAGTGAGTCCGCGGGACAGGTGCACGAGCAGTACTTC. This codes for CAISESAGQVHEQYF.

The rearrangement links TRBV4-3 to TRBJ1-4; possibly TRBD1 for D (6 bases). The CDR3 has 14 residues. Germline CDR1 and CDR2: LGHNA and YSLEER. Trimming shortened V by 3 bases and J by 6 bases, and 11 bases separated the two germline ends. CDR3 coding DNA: TGCGCCAGCAGCCATCAGCGACAGGATGAAAAACTGTTTTTT. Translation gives CASSHQRQDEKLFF.

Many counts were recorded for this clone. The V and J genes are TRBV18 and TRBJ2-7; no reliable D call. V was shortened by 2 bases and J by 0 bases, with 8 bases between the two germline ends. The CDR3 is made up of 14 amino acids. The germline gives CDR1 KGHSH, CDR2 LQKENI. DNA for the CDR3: TGTGCCAGCTCACCAGAGACTGGCTCCTACGAGCAGTACTTC. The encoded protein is CASSPETGSYEQYF.

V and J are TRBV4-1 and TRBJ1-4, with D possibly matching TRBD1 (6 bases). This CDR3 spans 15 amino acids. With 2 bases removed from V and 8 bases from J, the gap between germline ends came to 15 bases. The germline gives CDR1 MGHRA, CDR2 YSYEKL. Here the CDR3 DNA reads TGCGCCAGCAGCCAAAGGGCGGGGGCCTTGGAAAAACTGTTTTTT. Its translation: CASSQRAGALEKLFF.

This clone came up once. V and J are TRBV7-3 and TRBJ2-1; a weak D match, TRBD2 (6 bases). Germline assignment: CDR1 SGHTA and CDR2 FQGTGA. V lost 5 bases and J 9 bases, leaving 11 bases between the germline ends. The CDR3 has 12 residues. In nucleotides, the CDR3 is TGTGCCAGCAGCATTAGCGGCGGTGAGCAGTTCTTC. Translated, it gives CASSISGGEQFF.

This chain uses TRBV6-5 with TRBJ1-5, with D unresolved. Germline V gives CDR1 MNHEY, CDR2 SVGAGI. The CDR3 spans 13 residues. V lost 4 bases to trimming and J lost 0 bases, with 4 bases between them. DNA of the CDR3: TGTGCCAGCAGTTCTTTTAGCAATCAGCCCCAGCATTTT. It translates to CASSSFSNQPQHF.

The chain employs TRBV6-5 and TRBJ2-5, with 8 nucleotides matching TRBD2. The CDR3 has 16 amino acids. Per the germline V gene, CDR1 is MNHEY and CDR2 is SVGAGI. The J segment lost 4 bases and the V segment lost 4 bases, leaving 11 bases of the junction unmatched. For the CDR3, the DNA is TGTGCCAGCAGTTCTAAAGGGACTAGGAGTTTAGAGACCCAGTACTTC. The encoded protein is CASSSKGTRSLETQYF.

This chain's CDR3 is CASSLFSLRGHMNTEAFF. The CDR3 coding sequence is TGTGCCAGCAGCCTCTTTAGTCTGAGGGGACACATGAACACTGAAGCTTTCTTT. The V gene is TRBV7-9, the J gene TRBJ1-1; TRBD1 might be the D (6 bases). Germline V gives CDR1 SEHNR, CDR2 FQNEAQ (reference sequence). This CDR3 is 18 amino acids long. V was pared by 5 bases and J by 0 bases, with 22 bases between.

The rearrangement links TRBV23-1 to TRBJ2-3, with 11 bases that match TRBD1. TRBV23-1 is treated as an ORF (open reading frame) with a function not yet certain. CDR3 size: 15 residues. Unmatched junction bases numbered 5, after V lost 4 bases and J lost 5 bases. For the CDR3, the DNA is TGCGCCAGCAGTCCTGGACAGGGGGCTGAAGATACGCAGTATTTT. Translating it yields CASSPGQGAEDTQYF.

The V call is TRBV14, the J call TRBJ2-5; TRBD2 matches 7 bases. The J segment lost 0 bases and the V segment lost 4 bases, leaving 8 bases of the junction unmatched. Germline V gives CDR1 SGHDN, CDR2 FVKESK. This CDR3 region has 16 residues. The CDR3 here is CASSPGTTLYQETQYF. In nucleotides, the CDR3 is TGTGCCAGCAGCCCAGGGACTACTCTGTACCAAGAGACCCAGTACTTC.

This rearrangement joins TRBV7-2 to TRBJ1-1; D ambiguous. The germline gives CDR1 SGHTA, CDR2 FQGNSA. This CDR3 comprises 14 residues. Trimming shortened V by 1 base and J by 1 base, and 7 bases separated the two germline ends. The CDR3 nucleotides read TGTGCCAGCAGCTTAGACAGATGGAACACTGAAGCTTTCTTT. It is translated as CASSLDRWNTEAFF. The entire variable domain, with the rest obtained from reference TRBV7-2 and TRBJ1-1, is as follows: GAGVSQSPSNKVTEKGKDVELRCDPISGHTALYWYRQSLGQGLEFLIYFQGNSAPDKSGLPSDRFSAERTGGSVSTLTIQRTQQEDSAVYLCASSLDRWNTEAFFGQGTRLTVV.

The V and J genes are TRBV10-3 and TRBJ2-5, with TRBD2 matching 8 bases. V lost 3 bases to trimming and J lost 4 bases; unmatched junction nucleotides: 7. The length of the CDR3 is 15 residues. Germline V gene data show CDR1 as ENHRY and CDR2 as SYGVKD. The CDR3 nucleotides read TGTGCCATCAGTGAAACGGGAGGGCCTCGAGAGACCCAGTACTTC. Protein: CAISETGGPRETQYF.

This CDR3 reads CASSFGTKPYEQYF. The CDR3 DNA sequence: TGTGCCAGCAGCTTCGGGACAAAGCCCTACGAGCAGTACTTC. This chain uses TRBV11-2 with TRBJ2-7; a weak D match, TRBD1 (6 bases). V was shortened by 3 bases and J by 2 bases, with 11 bases between the two germline ends. The CDR3 consists of 14 residues. Germline lookup yields CDR1 SGHAT and CDR2 FQNNGV.

CDR3 nucleotide sequence: TGTGCCAGCTCACCAGACAGGGTCCCATACTTC. This translates into CASSPDRVPYF. The chain recombines TRBV18 with TRBJ2-7, with 7 bases fitting TRBD1. Germline values: CDR1 KGHSH, CDR2 LQKENI. The CDR3 length is 11 residues. The junction had 5 bases not matched to a gene; V was cut back by 2 bases and J by 13 bases.

The CDR3 nucleotides read TGTGCCAGCAGTCCCTCATCCCAGAGCAATCAGCCCCAGCATTTT. Encoded protein: CASSPSSQSNQPQHF. V gene TRBV25-1 combines with J gene TRBJ1-5, with D uncertain. The germline gives CDR1 MGHDK, CDR2 SYGVNS. V gave up 5 bases and J gave up 1 base, with 12 bases separating them. CDR3 length: 15 amino acids.

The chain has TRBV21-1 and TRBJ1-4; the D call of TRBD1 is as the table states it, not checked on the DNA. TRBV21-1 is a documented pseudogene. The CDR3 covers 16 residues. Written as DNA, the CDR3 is TGTGCCAGCAGAGACAGGGGGCGAGGGGTTAATGAAAAACTGTTTTTT. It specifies CASRDRGRGVNEKLFF.

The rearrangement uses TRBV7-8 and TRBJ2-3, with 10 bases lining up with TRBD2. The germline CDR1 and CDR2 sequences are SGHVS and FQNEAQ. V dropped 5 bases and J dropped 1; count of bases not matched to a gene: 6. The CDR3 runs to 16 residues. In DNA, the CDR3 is TGTGCCAGCAGCCCTGAGAGCGGGAGGGGCACAGATACGCAGTATTTT. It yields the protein CASSPESGRGTDTQYF.

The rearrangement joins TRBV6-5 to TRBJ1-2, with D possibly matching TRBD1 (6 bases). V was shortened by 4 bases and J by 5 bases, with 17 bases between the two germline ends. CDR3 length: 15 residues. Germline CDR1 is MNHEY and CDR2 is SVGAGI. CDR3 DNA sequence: TGTGCCAGCAGTTCGGGGACATATAATTCGTATGGCTACACCTTC. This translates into CASSSGTYNSYGYTF.

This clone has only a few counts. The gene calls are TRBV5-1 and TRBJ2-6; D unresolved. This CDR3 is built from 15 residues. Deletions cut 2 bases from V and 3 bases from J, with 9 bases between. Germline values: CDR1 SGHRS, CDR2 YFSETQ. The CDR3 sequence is CASSLPAHGANVLTF. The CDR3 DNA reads TGCGCCAGCAGCTTACCAGCGCATGGGGCCAACGTCCTGACTTTC.